Presented here are 17 T cell receptor beta chains from one specimen sequenced in a study of CD8+CD57+ T cells in acquired aplastic anemia. TCR beta VDJ combinations and CDR3 sequences were profiled from genomic DNA. TCRdb re-derived calls from the reads in MiXCR, one entry per CDR3 protein. The top ten clones hold less than 2.5% of a sample with around 64,000 distinct CDR3 sequences, about 50% of them seen once. The material sequenced was sorted CD4+, CD8+, or CD8+CD57+ T cells (not recorded which) from PBMCs. The source of these receptors is a human donor in good health, serving as a control.

This clonotype was seen at least ten times. The genes are TRBV20-1 and TRBJ1-3; tentatively, D is TRBD1 (6 bases). V was cut by 3 bases and J by 1 base, with 19 bases left in between. Germline assignment: CDR1 DFQATT and CDR2 SNEGSKA (reference sequence). This CDR3 spans 17 amino acids. CDR3 loop: CSARRFTGRPSGNTIYF. The CDR3 nucleotides read TGCAGTGCTAGGCGCTTCACAGGGAGGCCATCTGGAAACACCATATATTTT.

This clonotype was recorded at least ten times. J is TRBJ2-7 and V is TRBV12-3 or TRBV12-4; D is possibly TRBD1 (5 bases). This CDR3 comprises 14 residues. V lost 6 bases and J lost 4, with 16 bases in between. CDR3: CASRKSGIGYEQYF. The CDR3 nucleotides are TGTGCCAGCAGAAAATCAGGGATTGGGTACGAGCAGTACTTC.

This clonotype was recorded at least ten times. V is TRBV6-6 and J is TRBJ2-7; 7 positions match TRBD2. The CDR3 covers 14 residues. The ends lost 0 bases at V and 5 bases at J; junction bases unmatched: 4. Germline V lookup: CDR1 MNHNY, CDR2 SVGAGI (reference sequence). Written as DNA, the CDR3 is TGTGCCAGCAGTTACTCTCCAGGGAGGGACGAGCAGTACTTC. This encodes CASSYSPGRDEQYF.

This clonotype was seen at least ten times. The chain links TRBV5-4 to TRBJ2-7; 7 nucleotides agree with TRBD2. CDR1 SGHNT and CDR2 YYREEE come from the germline V gene (reference sequence). The length of the CDR3 is 15 residues. V gave up 0 bases and J gave up 1 base; unmatched junction bases: 4. This CDR3 is CASSLDAGASYEQYF. CDR3 nucleotides: TGTGCCAGCAGCTTGGATGCGGGAGCTTCCTACGAGCAGTACTTC. Combining the CDR3 with reference TRBV5-4 and TRBJ2-7 gives the whole variable domain ETGVTQSPTHLIKTRGQQVTLRCSSQSGHNTVSWYQQALGQGPQFIFQYYREEENGRGNFPPRFSGLQFPNYSSELNVNALELDDSALYLCASSLDAGASYEQYFGPGTRLTVT.

This clonotype was seen many times. J is TRBJ1-1 and V is TRBV5-1; D is uncertain. Germline loops: CDR1 SGHRS, CDR2 YFSETQ. V was cut by 5 bases and J by 4 bases, with 6 bases left in between. The CDR3 extends over 11 amino acids. CDR3 in amino acids: CASRRGTEAFF. The CDR3 nucleotides read TGCGCCAGCAGACGGGGCACTGAAGCTTTCTTT.

In its sample, this clonotype was seen many times. The J gene is TRBJ1-2, the V gene TRBV19, with 7 bases identical to TRBD1. The CDR3 runs to 15 residues. Germline loops: CDR1 LNHDA, CDR2 SQIVND (reference sequence). V was pared by 2 bases and J by 3 bases, with 6 bases of the junction left unmatched. Here the CDR3 reads CASSINSGGDYGYTF. The CDR3 DNA follows: TGTGCCAGTAGTATAAATTCAGGGGGGGACTATGGCTACACCTTC.

CDR3 sequence: CASRPGQGASQPQHF. As DNA, the CDR3 is TGTGCCAGTAGACCGGGACAGGGGGCAAGTCAGCCCCAGCATTTT. The chain carries TRBV19 and TRBJ1-5, with 12 nucleotides matching TRBD1. The CDR3 totals 15 residues. Germline CDR1 LNHDA, CDR2 SQIVND (reference sequence). The V gene end was trimmed by 6 bases and the J gene end by 6 bases; junction bases not matched to a gene: 6.

This clonotype rates as medium-sized. The chain has TRBV10-3 and TRBJ2-3; tentative D call: TRBD2 (6 bases). Trimming stripped 4 bases from V and 6 bases from J, with 20 bases between. In germline, CDR1 is ENHRY, CDR2 SYGVKD. The CDR3 covers 16 residues. The CDR3 spells CAISGRDGSRMDTQYF. For the CDR3, the DNA is TGTGCCATCAGTGGGCGGGACGGATCGAGGATGGATACGCAGTATTTT.

J is TRBJ2-3 and V is TRBV20-1; TRBD2 agrees at 10 bases. From germline, CDR1 is DFQATT and CDR2 SNEGSKA (reference sequence). This CDR3 is built from 15 residues. Unmatched junction bases numbered 7, after V lost 5 bases and J lost 2 bases. For the CDR3, the DNA is TGCAGTGCTCATCGAGCGGGAGGGCCCACAGATACGCAGTATTTT. Translated, it gives CSAHRAGGPTDTQYF.

This clonotype was observed at least ten times. The V gene is TRBV5-1, the J gene TRBJ1-2; D unclear. Deletions cut 0 bases from V and 0 bases from J, with 6 bases between. The CDR3 extends over 14 amino acids. Germline V CDR1 and CDR2: SGHRS, YFSETQ. The CDR3 sequence is CASSLEPANYGYTF. For the CDR3, the DNA is TGCGCCAGCAGCTTGGAACCAGCTAACTATGGCTACACCTTC.

On this clonotype itself: Its ends do not fully match the called genes, so a read error is possible. The rearrangement links TRBV2 to TRBJ2-7; no clear D. Germline loops: CDR1 SNHLY, CDR2 FYNNEI. CDR3 length equals 12 residues. The CDR3 DNA sequence: TGTGCCAGCAGTCGGAGTTCCTACGAGCAGCACTTC. It is translated as CASSRSSYEQHF.

The rearrangement uses TRBV10-3 and TRBJ1-6; tentative D call: TRBD1 (6 bases). Germline CDR1 ENHRY, CDR2 SYGVKD. Trimming removed 2 bases from V and 10 bases from J, with 21 bases in between. The CDR3 loop spans 17 amino acids. The CDR3 coding sequence is TGTGCCATCAGTGAGCGCCTGACAGGTCCGGGTGCCTCACCCCTCCACTTT. Residues: CAISERLTGPGASPLHF.

This clonotype is labeled as medium-sized. The V and J genes are TRBV29-1 and TRBJ1-1, with a tentative D call TRBD1 (5 bases). This CDR3 spans 14 amino acids. CDR1 and CDR2 from the germline V gene are SQVTM and ANQGSEA. The CDR3 region is CVVRPGPMNTEAFF. DNA for the CDR3: TGCGTCGTTCGGCCGGGGCCCATGAACACTGAAGCTTTCTTT.

This clonotype was counted between two and nine times. This chain connects TRBV11-1 to TRBJ2-3; TRBD2 matches 11 bases. Trimming at V came to 8 bases and at J to 4 bases, leaving 8 bases not matched to a gene. This CDR3 contains 15 residues. Germline values: CDR1 SGHAT, CDR2 FQDESV (reference sequence). DNA for the CDR3: TGTGCCAGCGCCCCCACTAGCGGGAGAGCAGATACGCAGTATTTT. Residues: CASAPTSGRADTQYF.

This clonotype occurred many times. V usage is TRBV12-3 or TRBV12-4 and J usage is TRBJ2-3, with 8 nucleotides matching TRBD2. The CDR3 sequence is 16 residues long. The ends lost 6 bases at V and 0 bases at J; junction bases unmatched: 8. The CDR3 here is CASRPGLAASTDTQYF. The DNA for the CDR3 is TGTGCCAGCAGACCCGGACTAGCAGCAAGCACAGATACGCAGTATTTT.

This clonotype came up many times. This sequence joins TRBV11-2 and TRBJ1-2; D gene uncertain. This CDR3 spans 19 amino acids. From germline, CDR1 is SGHAT and CDR2 FQNNGV. Trimming took 4 bases from V and 0 from J, leaving 24 bases between them. The CDR3: CASSSRPAVTYLANYGYTF. The CDR3 DNA is TGTGCCAGCAGCTCCAGACCAGCCGTCACTTATTTAGCTAACTATGGCTACACCTTC.

This clonotype has a count of ten or more. This chain uses TRBV6-5 with TRBJ1-1, with 7 bases matching TRBD1. CDR1 is MNHEY and CDR2 is SVGAGI in the germline V gene. CDR3 length: 15 amino acids. Trimming removed 6 bases from V and 0 bases from J; junction bases left unmatched: 7. The chain's CDR3 is CASRLDRKMNTEAFF. Written as DNA, the CDR3 is TGTGCCAGCAGACTGGACAGGAAGATGAACACTGAAGCTTTCTTT.